The 8 T cell receptor beta chains reported below all come from one sample, sequenced in a study of blood T cell repertoires in COVID-19. Measured with immunoSEQ multiplex PCR; TCRdb has only the in-frame clones, and not every one. This table has over 50,000 clones, nearly 90% appearing once. The sample taken for sequencing was peripheral blood. These receptors were taken from a man over 45 with active COVID-19.

V is TRBV19 and J is TRBJ2-2; D might be TRBD2 (5 bases). The CDR3 covers 14 residues. V lost 7 bases to trimming and J lost 5 bases, with 14 bases between them. Germline CDR1 reads LNHDA; CDR2 reads SQIVND (reference sequence). The chain's CDR3 is CASKGITGTGELFF. CDR3 coding DNA: TGTGCCAGTAAAGGAATAACGGGGACCGGGGAGCTGTTTTTT.

The rearrangement links TRBV19 to TRBJ1-1, with D hard to call. The V gene lost 4 bases and the J gene lost 0 bases, with 6 bases spanning the gap. CDR1 and CDR2 (germline): LNHDA, SQIVND (reference sequence). There are 13 residues in the CDR3. The CDR3 coding sequence is TGTGCCAGTAGTACGTCTATGAACACTGAAGCTTTCTTT. This translates into CASSTSMNTEAFF. Based on the CDR3 plus reference TRBV19 and TRBJ1-1, the full variable domain is DGGITQSPKYLFRKEGQNVTLSCEQNLNHDAMYWYRQDPGQGLRLIYYSQIVNDFQKGDIAEGYSVSREKKESFPLTVTSAQKNPTAFYLCASSTSMNTEAFFGQGTRLTVV.

V is TRBV18 and J is TRBJ1-1, with a tentative D call TRBD1 (6 bases). The ends were cut back, 0 bases at V and 4 bases at J, with 6 bases in the middle. Germline V gene data show CDR1 as KGHSH and CDR2 as LQKENI. The CDR3 has 13 amino acids. The CDR3 spells CASSPPTGTEAFF. The CDR3 DNA reads TGTGCCAGCTCACCACCGACAGGCACTGAAGCTTTCTTT.

The V and J genes are TRBV6-4 and TRBJ1-5, with D possibly matching TRBD1 (5 bases). The CDR3 sequence is 15 residues long. Germline V CDR1 and CDR2: MRHNA, SNTAGT. V lost 5 bases, J lost 0 bases, and 11 bases lay in between. Written as DNA, the CDR3 is TGTGCCAGCAGTAGGGACTTTAATAGCAATCAGCCCCAGCATTTT. Amino acid sequence: CASSRDFNSNQPQHF.

The chain couples TRBV29-1 to TRBJ1-1; 7 bases are a match to TRBD1. Germline V lookup: CDR1 SQVTM, CDR2 ANQGSEA. The CDR3 has 13 residues. The J segment lost 1 base and the V segment lost 5 bases, leaving 4 bases of the junction unmatched. CDR3 nucleotides: TGCAGCGTTTCCCGGGACAGGAACACTGAAGCTTTCTTT. This codes for CSVSRDRNTEAFF.

CDR3 in DNA: TGTGCCAGCAGTGCTAACGCCAATCGCGAGGGCTACACCTTC. It encodes CASSANANREGYTF. The chain combines TRBV25-1 with TRBJ1-2, with no clear D. Trimming pared 4 bases from V and 8 bases from J, leaving 17 bases between. The CDR3 totals 14 residues. Looked up from germline, CDR1 is MGHDK and CDR2 is SYGVNS.

The table lists this clone with a count of one. The V gene is TRBV5-1, the J gene TRBJ1-4, with D unclear. Trimming pared 0 bases from V and 0 bases from J, leaving 6 bases between. CDR1 and CDR2 from the germline V gene are SGHRS and YFSETQ. This CDR3 is built from 15 residues. The DNA for the CDR3 is TGCGCCAGCAGCTTGGAACGCGCAACTAATGAAAAACTGTTTTTT. It yields the protein CASSLERATNEKLFF. The full variable domain, with the rest looked up from reference TRBV5-1 and TRBJ1-4, is KAGVTQTPRYLIKTRGQQVTLSCSPISGHRSVSWYQQTPGQGLQFLFEYFSETQRNKGNFPGRFSGRQFSNSRSEMNVSTLELGDSALYLCASSLERATNEKLFFGSGTQLSVL.

This clone was observed once. Compared with germline, one end of the junction differs, possibly owing to a read error. The J gene is TRBJ1-2, the V gene TRBV30; D not resolved. Germline V gives CDR1 GTSNPN, CDR2 SVGIG (reference sequence). This CDR3 is 16 amino acids long. This CDR3 reads CAWRNQAATTRYSYTF. For the CDR3, the DNA is TGTGCCTGGAGAAACCAGGCAGCCACAACCCGCTATAGCTACACCTTC.